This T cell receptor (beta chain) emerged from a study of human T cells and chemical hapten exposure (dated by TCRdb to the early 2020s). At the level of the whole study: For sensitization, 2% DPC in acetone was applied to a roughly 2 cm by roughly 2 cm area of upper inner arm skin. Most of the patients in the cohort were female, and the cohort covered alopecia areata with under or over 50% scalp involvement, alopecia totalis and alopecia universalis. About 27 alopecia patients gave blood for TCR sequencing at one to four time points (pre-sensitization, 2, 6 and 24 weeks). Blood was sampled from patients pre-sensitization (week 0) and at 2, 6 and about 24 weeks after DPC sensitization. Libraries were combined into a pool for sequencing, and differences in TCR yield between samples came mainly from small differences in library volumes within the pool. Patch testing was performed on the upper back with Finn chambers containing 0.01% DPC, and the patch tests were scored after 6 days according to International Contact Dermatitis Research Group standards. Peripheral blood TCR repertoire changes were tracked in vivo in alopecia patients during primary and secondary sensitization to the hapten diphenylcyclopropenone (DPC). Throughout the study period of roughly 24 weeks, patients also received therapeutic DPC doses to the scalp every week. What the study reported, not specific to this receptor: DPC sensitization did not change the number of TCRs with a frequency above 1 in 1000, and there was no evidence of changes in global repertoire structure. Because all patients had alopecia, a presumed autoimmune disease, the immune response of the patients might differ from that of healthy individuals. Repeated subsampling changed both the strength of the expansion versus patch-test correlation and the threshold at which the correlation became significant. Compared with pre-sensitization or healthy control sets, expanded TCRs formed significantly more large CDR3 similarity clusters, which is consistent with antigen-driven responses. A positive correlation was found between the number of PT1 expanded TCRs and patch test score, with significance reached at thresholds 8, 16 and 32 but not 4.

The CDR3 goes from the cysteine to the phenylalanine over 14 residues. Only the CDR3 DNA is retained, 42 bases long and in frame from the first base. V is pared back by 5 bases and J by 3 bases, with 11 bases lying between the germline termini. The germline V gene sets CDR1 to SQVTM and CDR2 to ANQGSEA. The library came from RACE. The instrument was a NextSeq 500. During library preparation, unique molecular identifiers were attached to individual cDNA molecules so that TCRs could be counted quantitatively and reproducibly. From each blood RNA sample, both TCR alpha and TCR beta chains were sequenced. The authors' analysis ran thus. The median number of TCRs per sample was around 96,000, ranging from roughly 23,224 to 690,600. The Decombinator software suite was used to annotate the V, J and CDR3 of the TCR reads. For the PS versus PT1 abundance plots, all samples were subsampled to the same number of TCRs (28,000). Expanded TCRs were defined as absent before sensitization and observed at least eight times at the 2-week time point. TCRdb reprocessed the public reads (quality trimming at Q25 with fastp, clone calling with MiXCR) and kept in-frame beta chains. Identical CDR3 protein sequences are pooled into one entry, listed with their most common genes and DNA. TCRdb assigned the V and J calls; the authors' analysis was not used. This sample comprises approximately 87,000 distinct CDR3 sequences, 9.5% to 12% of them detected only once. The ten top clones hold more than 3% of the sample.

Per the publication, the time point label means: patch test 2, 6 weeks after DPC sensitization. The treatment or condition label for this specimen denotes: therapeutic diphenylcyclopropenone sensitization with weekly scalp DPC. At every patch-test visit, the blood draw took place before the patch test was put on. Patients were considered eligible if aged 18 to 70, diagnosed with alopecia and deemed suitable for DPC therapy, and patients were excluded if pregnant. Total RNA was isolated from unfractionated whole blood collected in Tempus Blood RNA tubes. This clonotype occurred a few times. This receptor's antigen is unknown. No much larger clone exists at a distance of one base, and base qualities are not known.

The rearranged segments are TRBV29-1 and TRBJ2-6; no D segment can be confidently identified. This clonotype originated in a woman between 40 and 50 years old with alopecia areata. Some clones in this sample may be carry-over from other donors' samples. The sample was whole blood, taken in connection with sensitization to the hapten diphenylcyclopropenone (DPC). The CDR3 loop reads CSVRFLGGANVLTF. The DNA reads TGCAGCGTTCGTTTTTTGGGTGGGGCCAACGTCCTGACTTTC.